This T cell receptor beta chain was captured in a study of cytomegalovirus exposure and HLA in healthy donors. This CDR3 has 11 amino acids. V dropped 6 bases and J dropped 1 base, with 3 bases sitting between them. Germline V gene data show CDR1 as SNHLY and CDR2 as FYNNEI. Primers: 60 Vbeta forward and 13 Jbeta reverse. TCRdb's copy holds only in-frame clones and misses some; the assay was immunoSEQ multiplex PCR. This sample has 90,000 to 120,000 clones, with around two thirds found just once. The sequence was obtained from a man younger than 45 in good health and CMV-seropositive. The gene calls are TRBV2 and TRBJ1-1; D unresolved. Material: PBMCs. The CDR3 bases are TGTGCCAGCAGGGCGAACACTGAAGCTTTCTTT. Protein: CASRANTEAFF.